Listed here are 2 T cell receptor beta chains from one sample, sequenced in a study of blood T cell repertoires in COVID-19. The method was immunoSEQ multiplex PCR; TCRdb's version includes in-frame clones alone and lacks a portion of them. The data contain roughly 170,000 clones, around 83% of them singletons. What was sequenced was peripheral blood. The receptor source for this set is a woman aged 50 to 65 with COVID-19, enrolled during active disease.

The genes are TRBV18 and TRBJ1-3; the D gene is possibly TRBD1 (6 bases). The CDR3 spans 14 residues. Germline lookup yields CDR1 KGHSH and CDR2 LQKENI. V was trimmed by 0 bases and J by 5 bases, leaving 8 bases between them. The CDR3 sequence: CASSPPTGRNTIYF. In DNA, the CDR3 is TGTGCCAGCTCACCACCCACAGGGAGAAACACCATATATTTT.

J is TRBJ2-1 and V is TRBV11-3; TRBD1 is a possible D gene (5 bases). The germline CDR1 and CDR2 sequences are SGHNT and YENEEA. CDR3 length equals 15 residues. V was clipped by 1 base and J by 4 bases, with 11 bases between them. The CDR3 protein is CASSLGEGDYNEQFF. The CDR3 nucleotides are TGTGCCAGCAGCTTAGGGGAAGGGGATTACAATGAGCAGTTCTTC.